The source of this TCR beta chain is a study of blood T cell repertoires in COVID-19. Across the whole study: The United States, Italy and Spain supplied acute and convalescent COVID-19 samples. Sources were T cells, B-cell-depleted T cells, or PBMCs; the material itself was cDNA or gDNA.

CDR1 SGHTA and CDR2 FQGNSA come from the germline V gene. The V end was cut by 6 bases, the J end by 2 bases, with 14 bases between. The CDR3 spans 14 residues. Clones were read by immunoSEQ multiplex PCR, and TCRdb kept only the in-frame ones, dropping some. This sample carries around 430,000 clones, around 87% of them seen once, and the ten largest clones take approximately 9.3%. Individuals drawn from 24 US areas were roughly 18 to 100 years old. The sample consisted of PBMCs or T cells enriched from blood (not recorded which). The V call is TRBV7-2, the J call TRBJ2-7, with D maybe TRBD1 (6 bases). The source is a woman aged 50 to 60 who had recovered from COVID-19. The CDR3 loop reads CASSSMQGPYEQYF. The CDR3 coding sequence is TGTGCCAGCAGTTCTATGCAGGGGCCCTACGAGCAGTACTTC. Filled out from reference TRBV7-2 and TRBJ2-7, the complete variable domain reads GAGVSQSPSNKVTEKGKDVELRCDPISGHTALYWYRQSLGQGLEFLIYFQGNSAPDKSGLPSDRFSAERTGGSVSTLTIQRTQQEDSAVYLCASSSMQGPYEQYFGPGTRLTVT.